These T cell receptor beta chains were read from a single sample in a study of blood T cell repertoires in COVID-19. TCRdb's table, derived via immunoSEQ multiplex PCR, lists solely in-frame clones and lacks some. The sample holds over 85,000 clones, 70% to 80% seen once. The sequencing sample was made of peripheral blood. The receptors were sampled from a human donor in a cohort sampled during active COVID-19. CDR3s include the opening cysteine and the closing phenylalanine or tryptophan. The order of the fields is D gene, clone size, V gene, J gene, CDR3 DNA, CDR3 protein. D genes are given only for firm matches. Clone size is not always given. Where it is, it says once, few, many or a class for expanded clones.

>.|few|TRBV5-4|TRBJ2-5
TGTGCCAGCAGCCTTAGACGCCAGGGAAGGGAGACCCAGTACTTC
CASSLRRQGRETQYF
>TRBD2|.|TRBV7-7|TRBJ2-3
TGTGCTAGCAGCTTACTAGCCGGTGGCGGGAGCTACACAGATACGCAGTATTTT
CASSLLAGGGSYTDTQYF
>TRBD1|.|TRBV29-1|TRBJ2-7
TGCAGCGTCCCGTTGACAGGGTCTATGAACGAGCAGTACTTC
CSVPLTGSMNEQYF
>TRBD2|.|TRBV19|TRBJ2-1
TGTGCCAGTAGTATAGTAGGACTAGCGGACTACAATGAGCAGTTCTTC
CASSIVGLADYNEQFF
>.|.|TRBV4-2|TRBJ2-7
TGTGCCAGCAGACGGACCGGACGGGGCGAGCAGTACTTC
CASRRTGRGEQYF
>TRBD1|.|TRBV18|TRBJ1-1
TGTGCCAGCTCACCCGTAAACAGGGGGCTGGGTGAAGCTTTCTTT
CASSPVNRGLGEAFF
>.|.|TRBV28|TRBJ1-5
TGTGCCAGCAAGCGGGGGGGGCCACAGCCCCAGCATTTT
CASKRGGPQPQHF
>TRBD1|once|TRBV5-8|TRBJ1-5
TGTGCCAGCAGCTGGGGGCGGACAGGGTTTACTCAGCCCCAGCATTTT
CASSWGRTGFTQPQHF
>.|.|TRBV28|TRBJ2-7
TGTGCCAGCAGTTTGCGGAGGGCGAGGGAATACGAGCAGTACTTC
CASSLRRAREYEQYF
>.|.|TRBV9|TRBJ1-6
TGTGCCAGCAGCGCGGACAGATATAATTCACCCCTCCACTTT
CASSADRYNSPLHF
>TRBD2|.|TRBV2|TRBJ2-1
TGTGCCAGCAGTGGAAATCCCGGACTAGCGGGGAGGGTGGATGAGCAGTTCTTC
CASSGNPGLAGRVDEQFF
>.|.|TRBV5-1|TRBJ1-1
TGCGCCAGCAGCTTGCAAGTCACATTTAACACTGAAGCTTTCTTT
CASSLQVTFNTEAFF
>TRBD2|.|TRBV28|TRBJ2-7
TGTGCCAGCAGTCCCTTTCGGGAGGCCGCATACGAGCAGTACTTC
CASSPFREAAYEQYF
>.|.|TRBV28|TRBJ2-3
TGTGCCAGCAGTTTCACCGGGACACCCCTCACCGCAGATACGCAGTATTTT
CASSFTGTPLTADTQYF
>TRBD1|.|TRBV2|TRBJ2-7
TGTGCCACCCAACCCGGGACAGGAGGTTACGAGCAGTACTTC
CATQPGTGGYEQYF
>.|.|TRBV2|TRBJ2-5
TGTGCCAGCAGTGAATATGGGCCCCACTCCCAAGAGACCCAGTACTTC
CASSEYGPHSQETQYF
>TRBD2|once|TRBV11-1|TRBJ2-3
TGTGCCAGCAGCTTAGTAGCGGGAGGCAGCACAGATACGCAGTATTTT
CASSLVAGGSTDTQYF
>.|once|TRBV5-6|TRBJ2-3
TGTGCCAGCAGCCTAACCGGGGTGGCAGATACGCAGTATTTT
CASSLTGVADTQYF
>.|.|TRBV5-1|TRBJ2-7
TGCGCCAGCAGCTTGTTGGTTGCTCAGGGATACGAGCAGTACTTC
CASSLLVAQGYEQYF
>.|.|TRBV11-1|TRBJ2-5
TGTGCCAGCAGCTTTTTTCGTCAAGAGACCCAGTACTTC
CASSFFRQETQYF
>.|.|TRBV19|TRBJ1-1
TGTGCCAGTATAGGAGACAGAGATACTGAAGCTTTCTTT
CASIGDRDTEAFF
>.|.|TRBV9|TRBJ2-5
TGTGCCAGCGGGGGGGGCCCCCCTTCGGAGACCCAGTACTTC
CASGGGPPSETQYF
>TRBD2|.|TRBV27|TRBJ2-7
TGTGCCAGCAGTCCCACCCTAGCGGGTGTCTACGAGCAGTACTTC
CASSPTLAGVYEQYF
>TRBD1|few|TRBV19|TRBJ1-2
TGTGCCAGTAGTACCTTGCCGAGGACAGGGGGCTGGGATGGCTACACCTTC
CASSTLPRTGGWDGYTF
>.|.|TRBV5-1|TRBJ1-6
TGCGCCAGCAGCTTGGCCGACAGTTGGGATTCACCCCTCCACTTT
CASSLADSWDSPLHF
>.|.|TRBV11-2|TRBJ2-5
TGTGCCAGCAGCCTCCGGGCTCAAATGCGGAGGCTTCAAGAGACCCAGTACTTC
CASSLRAQMRRLQETQYF
>.|.|TRBV19|TRBJ1-1
TGTGCCAGTAGAGAGACTGAAGCTTTCTTT
CASRETEAFF
>TRBD2|.|TRBV3-1/TRBV3-2|TRBJ2-3
TGTGCCAGCAGCCAAGATCCTCCTAGCGGGAGGGCCTTCTCGCAGTATTTT
CASSQDPPSGRAFSQYF
>TRBD1|few|TRBV19|TRBJ2-5
TGTGCCAGTAGTAGTCCCGGACAGGGGGCCGAGACCCAGTACTTC
CASSSPGQGAETQYF
>.|few|TRBV5-1|TRBJ2-2
TGCGCCAGCAGCTTGGATTTAGCGGAGAACACCGGGGAGCTGTTTTTT
CASSLDLAENTGELFF
>.|.|TRBV28|TRBJ2-2
TGTGCCAGCAGTATCAGCACCGGGGAGCTGTTTTTT
CASSISTGELFF
>.|.|TRBV4-1|TRBJ1-1
TGCGCCAGCAGCCGCGGAAGGCAGATTTCGAGTCGATTGAACACTGAAGCTTTCTTT
CASSRGRQISSRLNTEAFF
>.|.|TRBV28|TRBJ1-2
TGTGCCAGCACCGTGGTATTACGCAGGGGAACGGTTCGTGGCTACACCTTC
CASTVVLRRGTVRGYTF
>.|.|TRBV15|TRBJ1-1
TGTGCCACCAGCAGAGAGGCGGGGATGAACACTGAAGCTTTCTTT
CATSREAGMNTEAFF
>TRBD2|.|TRBV25-1|TRBJ2-1
TGTGCCAGCAGGGGACTAGCGGGAGGGAATGAGCAGTTCTTC
CASRGLAGGNEQFF
>.|.|TRBV7-9|TRBJ2-7
TGTGCCAGCAGGTACACAGGGAAAGGCGAGCAGTACTTC
CASRYTGKGEQYF
>TRBD2|.|TRBV20-1|TRBJ2-7
TGCAGTGCTAGTGGGGTAGCGGGAGGGCCGACGTACGAGCAGTACTTC
CSASGVAGGPTYEQYF
>.|once|TRBV18|TRBJ1-1
TGTGCCAGCTCACCACGTGACACGCACCCGGAAGCTTTCTTT
CASSPRDTHPEAFF
>TRBD2|.|TRBV6-5|TRBJ2-5
TGTGCCAGCAGCTTCCCAGCGGGGGGAGAGACCCAGTACTTC
CASSFPAGGETQYF
>.|.|TRBV4-1|TRBJ1-5
TGCGCCAGCAGCCAAGGTGGCGGTTTTCAGCCCCAGCATTTT
CASSQGGGFQPQHF
>TRBD1|once|TRBV6-5|TRBJ2-5
TGTGCCAGCAGTCTCCGAGGGGGCGGAGAGACCCAGTACTTC
CASSLRGGGETQYF
>.|few|TRBV21-1|TRBJ2-3
TGTGCCAGCAGCACACCAGGGGGTTCTTTGGGGACAGATACGCAGTATTTT
CASSTPGGSLGTDTQYF
>TRBD1|.|TRBV19|TRBJ1-1
TGTGCCAGTAGTACAGGGACAGGGGGGACTGAAGCTTTCTTT
CASSTGTGGTEAFF
>.|.|TRBV30|TRBJ1-6
TGTGCCTGCCCCCGTTACCAGGGCAATAATTCACCCCTCCACTTT
CACPRYQGNNSPLHF
>.|.|TRBV2|TRBJ1-1
TGTGCCAGCAGTGATAGGGACTCGAACACTGAAGCTTTCTTT
CASSDRDSNTEAFF
>TRBD1|once|TRBV4-2|TRBJ1-3
TGTGCCAGCAGCCAAGATGGCGGGACAGGGTCTGGAAACACCATATATTTT
CASSQDGGTGSGNTIYF
>TRBD1|.|TRBV7-8|TRBJ1-2
TGTGCCAGCAGCCTCGGGACAGCAGCCCAGAACTATGGCTACACCTTC
CASSLGTAAQNYGYTF
>TRBD2|few|TRBV7-2|TRBJ2-1
TGTGCCAGCAGCCCATTGGCTAGCGGTTACAATGAGCAGTTCTTC
CASSPLASGYNEQFF
>.|few|TRBV10-2|TRBJ1-2
TGCGCCAGCAGACAGGACAGCTATGGCTACACCTTC
CASRQDSYGYTF
>.|few|TRBV4-1|TRBJ2-1
TGCGCCAGCAGCCCAGATATGAGGGGGTACAATGAGCAGTTCTTC
CASSPDMRGYNEQFF
>.|.|TRBV27|TRBJ1-2
TGTGCCAGCAGTTTATCGGGCGGGTACTATGGCTACACCTTC
CASSLSGGYYGYTF
>.|.|TRBV3-1/TRBV3-2|TRBJ2-1
TGTGCCAGCAGCCAAGTTGGGCCCTCCTACAATGAGCAGTTCTTC
CASSQVGPSYNEQFF
>TRBD1|.|TRBV7-9|TRBJ2-7
TGTGCCAGCAGCCCCGGGACAGGGGTTACCTACGAGCAGTACTTC
CASSPGTGVTYEQYF
>.|.|TRBV5-1|TRBJ2-5
TGCGCCAGCAGACCGGGTCGATTCCAAGAGACCCAGTACTTC
CASRPGRFQETQYF
>.|.|TRBV5-8|TRBJ1-1
TGTGCCAGCAGCCCGAGACGGGGGGGGACTGAAGCTTTCTTT
CASSPRRGGTEAFF
>.|once|TRBV9|TRBJ2-7
TGTGCCAGCAGCCCGAGAGGTCCAGTGGGCTACGAGCAGTACTTC
CASSPRGPVGYEQYF
>TRBD2|few|TRBV10-2|TRBJ2-7
TGCGCCAGCAGTGAGGCAACGGGACTAGCGGACTCCTACGAGCAGTACTTC
CASSEATGLADSYEQYF
>.|many|TRBV5-1|TRBJ2-1
TGCGCCAGCAGTGCCCTGGGGAGTGGCTCCTACAATGAGCAGTTCTTC
CASSALGSGSYNEQFF
>.|.|TRBV19|TRBJ1-5
TGTGCCAGTAGTATAGGACCCAGGGTAGGAGGCAATCAGCCCCAGCATTTT
CASSIGPRVGGNQPQHF
>.|.|TRBV3-1/TRBV3-2|TRBJ1-1
TGTGCCAGCAGCCAAGATTTTGACCGGGAGGGGACTGAAGCTTTCTTT
CASSQDFDREGTEAFF